These T cell receptor beta chains were read from a single sample in a study of T cells in Graves' hyperthyroidism and ophthalmopathy. TCRdb reanalysed the multiplex PCR reads using MiXCR and keeps one entry per CDR3 protein. The sample records 250,000 to 300,000 distinct CDR3 sequences, more than 14% being singletons. The sequenced sample was blood. These receptor sequences come from a woman between 40 and 55 years old with Graves' hyperthyroidism that later progressed to Graves' ophthalmopathy. The CDR3 runs from the conserved cysteine through the conserved F or W. D genes are given only for firm matches. Size values are once, few and many counts, or a class for expanded clones, and some rows have none.

J | V | D | length | size | DNA | CDR3
TRBJ2-1 | TRBV20-1 | TRBD2 | 16 | NA | TGCAGTGCTAGGTCCCTTCTAGCGGGGGCCTACAATGAGCAGTTCTTC | CSARSLLAGAYNEQFF
TRBJ2-5 | TRBV5-1 | NA | 12 | NA | TGCGCCAGCAGGGGTCGGCAAGAGACCCAGTACTTC | CASRGRQETQYF
TRBJ2-3 | TRBV20-1 | NA | 15 | many | TGCAGTGCTAGTTTTGGGCAGGGGAGCACAGATACGCAGTATTTT | CSASFGQGSTDTQYF
TRBJ1-1 | TRBV2 | NA | 12 | many | TGTGCCAGCAGTGAAGGGGGCGCTGAAGCTTTCTTT | CASSEGGAEAFF
TRBJ2-3 | TRBV19 | NA | 13 | NA | TGTGCCAGTAGATCGGGGTGGACAGATACGCAGTATTTT | CASRSGWTDTQYF
TRBJ1-2 | TRBV20-1 | TRBD1 | 12 | few | TGCAGTGCTATAGACAGGGGTTATGGCTACACCTTC | CSAIDRGYGYTF
TRBJ2-1 | TRBV6-2/TRBV6-3 | NA | 13 | once | TGTGCCAGCAGCCGGACTGCCTACAATGAGCAGTTCTTC | CASSRTAYNEQFF
TRBJ2-3 | TRBV19 | NA | 15 | many | TGTGCCAGTAGTATGGAGGGAGTCGGCACAGATACGCAGTATTTT | CASSMEGVGTDTQYF
TRBJ1-4 | TRBV12-3/TRBV12-4 | NA | 14 | NA | TGTGCCAGCAGACAGGGTCTGGGTAATGAAAAACTGTTTTTT | CASRQGLGNEKLFF
TRBJ2-3 | TRBV10-1 | TRBD2 | 17 | many | TGCGCCAGCAGTGATATCTCGGTTGCGGGAGCCTCAGATACGCAGTATTTT | CASSDISVAGASDTQYF
TRBJ2-5 | TRBV7-8 | NA | 15 | many | TGTGCCAGCACCCAATGGGCCAGAGTTCAAGAGACCCAGTACTTC | CASTQWARVQETQYF
TRBJ2-1 | TRBV11-2 | NA | 14 | many | TGTGCCAGCAGTCCCCCGGGGTACGGCAATGAGCAGTTCTTC | CASSPPGYGNEQFF
TRBJ2-1 | TRBV20-1 | TRBD2 | 13 | many | TGCAGTGGAACTAGCGGGAACACCTATGAGCAGTTCTTC | CSGTSGNTYEQFF
TRBJ2-5 | TRBV20-1 | NA | 12 | NA | TGCAGTCTACCCCGTTCTCAAGAGACCCAGTACTTC | CSLPRSQETQYF
TRBJ2-5 | TRBV2 | NA | 18 | NA | TGTGCCAGCAGTGAAGGATTTGGGGGGGGGCCAGAGCAAGAGACCCAGTACTTC | CASSEGFGGGPEQETQYF
TRBJ2-2 | TRBV6-1 | TRBD1 | 16 | many | TGTGCCAGCAGTGGAAGGGACAGGCGGAATCCCGGGGAGCTGTTTTTT | CASSGRDRRNPGELFF
TRBJ1-5 | TRBV27 | TRBD1 | 13 | NA | TGTGCCAGCAGTCGGGACAGGGATCAGCCCCAGCATTTT | CASSRDRDQPQHF
TRBJ2-1 | TRBV19 | TRBD2 | 14 | many | TGTGCCAGTAGTGTGCGACTAGCGGCCAATGAGCAGTTCTTC | CASSVRLAANEQFF
TRBJ2-5 | TRBV11-2 | TRBD1 | 15 | few | TGTGCCAGCAGCTTGCACGGGACAGGGGAAGAGACCCAGTACTTC | CASSLHGTGEETQYF
TRBJ2-6 | TRBV27 | NA | 14 | few | TGTGCCAGCAGGCTCTCCCCTGGGGCCAACGTCCTGACTTTC | CASRLSPGANVLTF
TRBJ2-7 | TRBV6-1 | NA | 15 | many | TGTGCCAGCAGCCATAACCCCGGACGGGACTACGAGCAGTACTTC | CASSHNPGRDYEQYF
TRBJ2-1 | TRBV19 | NA | 16 | many | TGTGCCAGTAGTATTCGGGGCTGGGCTATCTACAATGAGCAGTTCTTC | CASSIRGWAIYNEQFF
TRBJ2-2 | TRBV5-4 | NA | 15 | many | TGTGCCAGCAGCTCAGACAGGGAGGGCACCGGGGAGCTGTTTTTT | CASSSDREGTGELFF
TRBJ1-4 | TRBV5-5 | NA | 12 | many | TGTGCCAGCAGCTACGTAAATGAAAAACTGTTTTTT | CASSYVNEKLFF
TRBJ1-5 | TRBV28 | TRBD1 | 13 | NA | TGTGCCAGCAAGACAGGGGGTAGTCAGCCCCAGCATTTT | CASKTGGSQPQHF
TRBJ2-5 | TRBV7-9 | TRBD1 | 15 | NA | TGTGCCAGCAGCTTAGTGGTACACAGGGGGGAGACCCAGTACTTC | CASSLVVHRGETQYF
TRBJ2-1 | TRBV3-1 | NA | 13 | many | TGTGCCAGCAGCCAGTTTAGCGGCAATGAGCAGTTCTTC | CASSQFSGNEQFF
TRBJ2-5 | TRBV20-1 | NA | 12 | NA | TGCAGTGCTAGAGTTATTGGAGAGACCCAGTACTTC | CSARVIGETQYF
TRBJ2-7 | TRBV12-3/TRBV12-4 | NA | 14 | NA | TGTGCCAGCAGTTTAGGCGGGAAGGCGTTCGAGCAGTACTTC | CASSLGGKAFEQYF
TRBJ1-1 | TRBV19 | NA | 13 | NA | TGTGCCAGTAGTTCGGGATTCAACACTGAAGCTTTCTTT | CASSSGFNTEAFF
TRBJ1-4 | TRBV4-1 | TRBD1 | 15 | NA | TGCGCCAGCAGCCCCTTTGACAGGGTTGGTGAAAAACTGTTTTTT | CASSPFDRVGEKLFF
TRBJ1-5 | TRBV28 | NA | 15 | NA | TGTGCCAGCCTTCCACCGGGGTCGGGCAATCAGCCCCAGCATTTT | CASLPPGSGNQPQHF
TRBJ2-5 | TRBV19 | TRBD2 | 14 | NA | TGTGCCAGTAGTCGTGCTAGCGGGAGTGAGACCCAGTACTTC | CASSRASGSETQYF
TRBJ1-5 | TRBV6-1 | NA | 14 | NA | TGTGCCAGCAGTGAAGTGGCAGGGAATCAGCCCCAGCATTTT | CASSEVAGNQPQHF
TRBJ1-2 | TRBV2 | TRBD1 | 13 | many | TGTGCCAGCCGTGTACAGGGGGCGCGGGGCTACACCTTC | CASRVQGARGYTF
TRBJ1-6 | TRBV20-1 | NA | 16 | few | TGCAGTTCTAATGGGGGGCGAAGCTCCTATAATTCACCCCTCCACTTT | CSSNGGRSSYNSPLHF
TRBJ2-2 | TRBV29-1 | TRBD2 | 15 | NA | TGCAGCGCCGGACTAGCGGGAGTAGGAACCGGGGAGCTGTTTTTT | CSAGLAGVGTGELFF
TRBJ2-2 | TRBV12-3/TRBV12-4 | NA | 13 | many | TGTGCCAGCAGTACCGGGACACACGGGGAGCTGTTTTTT | CASSTGTHGELFF
TRBJ1-3 | TRBV12-3/TRBV12-4 | NA | 15 | NA | TGTGCCAGCAGTTTGGGGATGCCTTCTGGAAACACCATATATTTT | CASSLGMPSGNTIYF
TRBJ1-1 | TRBV5-1 | NA | 17 | NA | TGCGCCAGCAGCTTGGTCTGGGGCAGGGGAGTGAGCACTGAAGCTTTCTTT | CASSLVWGRGVSTEAFF
TRBJ2-1 | TRBV7-2 | NA | 13 | many | TGTGCCAGCGGGGTTAAAGGGTACAATGAGCAGTTCTTC | CASGVKGYNEQFF
TRBJ1-5 | TRBV6-2/TRBV6-3 | NA | 15 | many | TGTGCCAGCAGGATGGGACTCACTACCAATCAGCCCCAGCATTTT | CASRMGLTTNQPQHF
TRBJ2-1 | TRBV15 | NA | 17 | NA | TGTGCCACCAGCAGAGATCGACTAGGGGCAAGTATCGATGAGCAGTTCTTC | CATSRDRLGASIDEQFF
TRBJ1-1 | TRBV5-1 | NA | 12 | NA | TGCGCCAGCATAGGGGATCGGGGCAGGGCTTTCTTT | CASIGDRGRAFF
TRBJ2-1 | TRBV2 | TRBD1 | 15 | NA | TGTGCCAGCAGTAGGGACAGGGGTAGGGACAATGAGCAGCTCTTC | CASSRDRGRDNEQLF
TRBJ2-7 | TRBV10-3 | TRBD2 | 17 | NA | TGTGCCATCAGCCCGGGACTAGCGGGAGTTCAACCCTACGAGCAGTACTTC | CAISPGLAGVQPYEQYF
TRBJ2-1 | TRBV19 | NA | 15 | NA | TGTGCCAGTAGTAGGGGTTTTGGCGGGATTGATGAGCAGTTCTTC | CASSRGFGGIDEQFF
TRBJ2-3 | TRBV27 | TRBD2 | 12 | many | TGTGCCAGCAGTTCTAATTCACTAGCGAGGTATTTT | CASSSNSLARYF
TRBJ2-1 | TRBV19 | TRBD2 | 15 | many | TGTGCCAGTAGTATGACACTAGCGGGAAGATATGAGCAGTTCTTC | CASSMTLAGRYEQFF
TRBJ2-7 | TRBV7-8 | NA | 15 | many | TGTGCCAGCAAAGTCTCGGGGGACCTTTTATACGAGCAGTACTTC | CASKVSGDLLYEQYF
TRBJ1-2 | TRBV2 | NA | 14 | many | TGTGCCAGCACTAGAGGTGAGGGAGACTATGGCTACACCTTC | CASTRGEGDYGYTF
TRBJ1-1 | TRBV6-1 | TRBD1 | 14 | few | TGTGCCAGCATTCCACAGGGGAAGAACACTGAAGCTTTCTTT | CASIPQGKNTEAFF
TRBJ2-1 | TRBV20-1 | TRBD2 | 16 | many | TGCAGTGCTAGACTACCTAGCGGGACGTCCTACAATGAGCAGTTCTTC | CSARLPSGTSYNEQFF
TRBJ2-5 | TRBV5-6 | NA | 15 | NA | TGTGCCAGCAGCTTGTCCCAGGGGCAGCGGGAGACCCAGTACTTC | CASSLSQGQRETQYF
TRBJ1-1 | TRBV2 | NA | 11 | NA | TGTGCCAGCAGTGGGCCCAGAACGGCTTTCTTT | CASSGPRTAFF
TRBJ1-5 | TRBV9 | NA | 15 | many | TGTGCCAGCAGCGACGAACGGCAGTTTCATCAGCCCCAGCATTTT | CASSDERQFHQPQHF
TRBJ2-7 | TRBV7-9 | TRBD2 | 15 | few | TGTGCCAGCAGCCCGAGACTAGCGGGTACGAAAGAGCAGTACTTC | CASSPRLAGTKEQYF